This TCR beta chain was identified during a study of PD-1 blockade in classical Hodgkin lymphoma. Study overall: The study gave patients nivolumab 3 mg/kg intravenously every 2 weeks.

Trimming took 3 bases from V and 4 from J, leaving 7 bases between them. There are 12 residues in the CDR3. Germline V gene sequence: CDR1 SGHRS, CDR2 YFSETQ. Following autologous stem cell transplantation, relapse occurred in every patient, and exposure to brentuximab vedotin varied. Overall study findings and caveats: Why repertoires differed is undefined; disease activity or prior therapy possibly contributed. Complete responders entered with baseline diversity on par with newly diagnosed patients, the results showed.

Remarks on this clone: No antigen is known for it.

Profiling relied on immunoSEQ multiplex PCR, and the TCRdb table lists in-frame clones only, not all of them. The data hold just over 25,000 clones, with just over 85% observed a single time. The clonotype comes from a human donor with classical Hodgkin lymphoma. The material was peripheral blood mononuclear cells (PBMCs), obtained at baseline. The V and J genes are TRBV5-1 and TRBJ1-1, with D tentatively TRBD1 (5 bases). The CDR3 region is CASSSQGTEAFF. The CDR3 bases are TGCGCCAGCAGCTCCCAGGGCACTGAAGCTTTCTTT.